Each of the 20 T cell receptor beta chains below was sequenced from the same sample in a study of blood T cell repertoires in COVID-19. Here immunoSEQ multiplex PCR was the method, and the copy in TCRdb shows in-frame clones only, minus some. The sample includes about 200,000 clones, about three quarters of them seen just once. The specimen was peripheral blood. These receptors were obtained from a woman aged 70-85 years with acute or convalescent COVID-19.

The chain employs TRBV5-1 and TRBJ2-5; TRBD2 is a possible D gene (6 bases). This CDR3 has 13 amino acids. V was trimmed by 5 bases and J by 1 base, leaving 9 bases between them. Germline V gene sequence: CDR1 SGHRS, CDR2 YFSETQ. The CDR3 nucleotides are TGCGCCAGCAGACCCGGGAGCCAAGAGACCCAGTACTTC. Translating gives CASRPGSQETQYF.

This rearrangement joins TRBV6-5 to TRBJ2-5; D is unresolved. The CDR3 runs to 14 residues. Per the germline V gene, CDR1 is MNHEY and CDR2 is SVGAGI. Between the trimmed V and J ends, which lost 0 bases and 0 bases, there was a span of 5 bases. Here the CDR3 reads CASSYSQYQETQYF. CDR3 nucleotide sequence: TGTGCCAGCAGTTACTCGCAGTACCAAGAGACCCAGTACTTC.

The genes are TRBV29-1 and TRBJ2-5; possibly TRBD2 for D (5 bases). Germline CDR1 reads SQVTM; CDR2 reads ANQGSEA. V was trimmed by 6 bases and J by 5 bases, leaving 16 bases between them. This CDR3 has 13 residues. CDR3 protein: CSVANGPGETQYF. As DNA, the CDR3 is TGCAGCGTCGCGAACGGCCCGGGGGAGACCCAGTACTTC.

V is TRBV7-2 and J is TRBJ2-3; D possibly corresponds to TRBD2 (6 bases). Germline-derived CDR1 and CDR2 are SGHTA and FQGNSA. V lost 5 bases and J 2 bases, leaving 14 bases between the germline ends. The CDR3 is made up of 15 amino acids. CDR3 sequence: CASSPRDLNTDTQYF. In DNA form, the CDR3 reads TGTGCCAGCAGCCCCCGGGACTTAAACACAGATACGCAGTATTTT.

This rearrangement joins TRBV18 to TRBJ1-1, with D maybe TRBD1 (6 bases). The CDR3 is made up of 14 amino acids. Germline V CDR1 and CDR2: KGHSH, LQKENI. The V gene lost 4 bases and the J gene lost 1 base, with 10 bases spanning the gap. CDR3 in DNA: TGTGCCAGCTCACAGGACAGCGCGAACACTGAAGCTTTCTTT. Protein: CASSQDSANTEAFF. Full variable domain (missing parts from reference TRBV18 and TRBJ1-1): NAGVMQNPRHLVRRRGQEARLRCSPMKGHSHVYWYRQLPEEGLKFMVYLQKENIIDESGMPKERFSAEFPKEGPSILRIQQVVRGDSAAYFCASSQDSANTEAFFGQGTRLTVV.

The V and J genes are TRBV10-3 and TRBJ2-7; 10 bases fit TRBD1. J gave up 4 bases and V 10 bases, and 10 bases lay outside the gene matches. CDR1 and CDR2 from the germline V gene are ENHRY and SYGVKD. The CDR3 has 14 residues. CDR3 protein: CATGMGQGTYEQYF. The CDR3 DNA sequence: TGTGCCACCGGAATGGGACAGGGGACTTACGAGCAGTACTTC.

This sequence joins TRBV11-3 and TRBJ2-5; 8 nucleotides align to TRBD1. Germline V lookup: CDR1 SGHNT, CDR2 YENEEA. After removal of 5 bases from V and 5 bases from J, the junction contained 10 bases not matched to a gene. The CDR3 loop spans 15 amino acids. CDR3 nucleotides: TGTGCCAGCAGCCCATCGACAGGGGAAGGGGAGACCCAGTACTTC. Its translation is CASSPSTGEGETQYF.

The chain combines TRBV9 with TRBJ1-3; 7 bases match TRBD1. The CDR3 spans 14 residues. Germline lookup yields CDR1 SGDLS and CDR2 YYNGEE. The V segment lost 3 bases and the J segment 3 bases; nucleotides outside the gene matches: 3. The CDR3 DNA sequence: TGTGCCAGCAGCGGAGACAGGGATGGAAACACCATATATTTT. Translation gives CASSGDRDGNTIYF.

The rearrangement joins TRBV19 to TRBJ2-3; D remains unclear. The CDR3 is 15 amino acids. V was trimmed by 1 base and J by 1 base, leaving 9 bases between them. CDR1 is LNHDA, CDR2 SQIVND, per germline (reference sequence). The CDR3 region has the DNA TGTGCCAGTAGTATAGGGCCCCTCGGCACAGATACGCAGTATTTT. Translating it yields CASSIGPLGTDTQYF.

This sequence joins TRBV27 and TRBJ2-1; 11 nucleotides agree with TRBD2. The CDR3 runs to 18 residues. Germline-derived CDR1 and CDR2 are MNHEY and SMNVEV (reference sequence). Trimming removed 0 bases from V and 4 bases from J; junction bases left unmatched: 8. The CDR3 sequence is CASSLSRTSGFLYNEQFF. The CDR3 coding sequence is TGTGCCAGCAGTTTATCCCGGACTAGCGGGTTCCTTTACAATGAGCAGTTCTTC.

V usage is TRBV28 and J usage is TRBJ2-6, with a weak D call TRBD2 (5 bases). Germline V gene lookup returns CDR1 MDHEN and CDR2 SYDVKM. There are 17 residues in the CDR3. The germline V and J ends were trimmed by 7 bases and 2 bases, with 18 bases remaining between them. The DNA of the CDR3 is TGTGCCAGCACCGCACTAGTTTATCGAGCTGGGGCCAACGTCCTGACTTTC. Its translation is CASTALVYRAGANVLTF.

The gene calls are TRBV19 and TRBJ2-1, with TRBD2 matching 8 bases. The CDR3 length is 15 residues. CDR1 is LNHDA, CDR2 SQIVND, per germline (reference sequence). Trimming removed 1 base from V and 4 bases from J; junction bases left unmatched: 3. The CDR3 here is CASSIGLAGYNEQFF. The CDR3 DNA follows: TGTGCCAGTAGTATAGGCCTAGCGGGTTACAATGAGCAGTTCTTC.

V gene TRBV6-6 combines with J gene TRBJ2-1, with 10 positions matching TRBD2. From germline, CDR1 is MNHNY and CDR2 SVGAGI (reference sequence). Trimming at V came to 5 bases and at J to 5 bases, leaving 3 bases not matched to a gene. This CDR3 has 14 amino acids. The CDR3 sequence is CASSQSGRDNEQFF. Here the CDR3 DNA reads TGTGCCAGCAGTCAGAGCGGGAGGGACAATGAGCAGTTCTTC.

This chain connects TRBV28 to TRBJ2-4; D might be TRBD1 (5 bases). The germline CDR1 and CDR2 sequences are MDHEN and SYDVKM. This CDR3 spans 16 amino acids. The V end lost 3 bases, the J end lost 9 bases, and 21 bases lay between the germline ends. In DNA, the CDR3 is TGTGCCAGCAGTTTTGGGGCACCCGGTATCGGCCCCATTCAGTACTTC. Protein sequence: CASSFGAPGIGPIQYF. Filled out from reference TRBV28 and TRBJ2-4, the complete variable domain reads DVKVTQSSRYLVKRTGEKVFLECVQDMDHENMFWYRQDPGLGLRLIYFSYDVKMKEKGDIPEGYSVSREKKERFSLILESASTNQTSMYLCASSFGAPGIGPIQYFGAGTRLSVL.

The rearrangement joins TRBV3-1 (or the pseudogene TRBV3-2) to TRBJ2-7; TRBD1 might be the D (5 bases). This CDR3 region has 14 residues. Trimming pared 1 base from V and 4 bases from J, leaving 11 bases between. From germline, CDR1 is LGHDT and CDR2 YNNKEL (reference sequence). The CDR3, as DNA: TGTGCCAGCAGCCAAGGGGGCCAGAAATACGAGCAGTACTTC. This gives the protein CASSQGGQKYEQYF.

The rearrangement uses TRBV5-1 and TRBJ2-3; D gene uncertain. Germline values: CDR1 SGHRS, CDR2 YFSETQ. CDR3 length equals 14 residues. V was clipped by 6 bases and J by 3 bases, with 14 bases between them. Here the CDR3 reads CASTLGSLTDTQYF. The CDR3 nucleotides are TGCGCCAGCACCCTCGGTTCGTTAACAGATACGCAGTATTTT.

DNA for the CDR3: TGTGCCAGCAGCCTTCGGGACATCTCCTACGAGCAGTACTTC. This encodes CASSLRDISYEQYF. V usage is TRBV3-1 (or the pseudogene TRBV3-2) and J usage is TRBJ2-7, with D tentatively TRBD1 (6 bases). The CDR3 is 14 amino acids. V was pared by 4 bases and J by 0 bases, with 10 bases between. CDR1 and CDR2 from the germline V gene are LGHDT and YNNKEL (reference sequence).

The genes are TRBV11-2 and TRBJ2-1; TRBD1 agrees at 12 bases. V dropped 0 bases and J dropped 5; count of bases not matched to a gene: 5. Germline V gene data show CDR1 as SGHAT and CDR2 as FQNNGV. This CDR3 region has 17 residues. CDR3 coding DNA: TGTGCCAGCAGCTTAGATAGGGGACAGGGGGCTAACAATGAGCAGTTCTTC. The encoded protein is CASSLDRGQGANNEQFF.

The chain combines TRBV10-1 with TRBJ2-1; 7 nucleotides agree with TRBD2. The germline V gene encodes CDR1 WNHNN and CDR2 SYGVQD (reference sequence). V was pared by 6 bases and J by 7 bases, with 12 bases of the junction left unmatched. The CDR3 sequence is 15 residues long. The chain's CDR3 is CASSSGGSGINEQFF. In DNA, the CDR3 is TGCGCCAGCAGCTCTGGCGGGAGTGGAATAAATGAGCAGTTCTTC.

This chain connects TRBV2 to TRBJ2-7; D possibly corresponds to TRBD2 (6 bases). Between the trimmed V and J ends, which lost 6 bases and 1 base, there was a span of 19 bases. Germline V gene sequence: CDR1 SNHLY, CDR2 FYNNEI. The CDR3 consists of 16 residues. The CDR3 is CASSTGTGYGSYEQYF. The CDR3 DNA is TGTGCCAGCAGCACCGGGACTGGATATGGTTCCTACGAGCAGTACTTC.